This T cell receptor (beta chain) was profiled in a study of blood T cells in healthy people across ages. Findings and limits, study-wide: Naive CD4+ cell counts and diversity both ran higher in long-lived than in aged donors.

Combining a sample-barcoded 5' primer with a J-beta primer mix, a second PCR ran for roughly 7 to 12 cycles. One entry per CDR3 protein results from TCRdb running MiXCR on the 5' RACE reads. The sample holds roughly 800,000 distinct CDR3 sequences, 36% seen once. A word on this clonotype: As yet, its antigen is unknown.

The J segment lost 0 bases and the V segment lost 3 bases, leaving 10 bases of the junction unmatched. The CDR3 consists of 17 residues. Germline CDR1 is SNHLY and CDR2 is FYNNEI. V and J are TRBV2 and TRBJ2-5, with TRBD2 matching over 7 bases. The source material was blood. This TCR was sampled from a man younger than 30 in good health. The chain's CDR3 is CASSEMRAGSYQETQYF. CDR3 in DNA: TGTGCCAGCAGTGAGATGAGAGCGGGGTCGTACCAAGAGACCCAGTACTTC.